Here is one T cell receptor (beta chain) with its context. This CDR3 is built from 13 residues. The V end lost 6 bases, the J end lost 8 bases, and 14 bases lay between the germline ends. This sample is drawn from a study of blood T cell repertoires in COVID-19. Generated by immunoSEQ multiplex PCR, the TCRdb table keeps only in-frame clones and is missing some. This sample has approximately 180,000 clones, with 84% found just once. This receptor was obtained from a man aged 50-59 years who had recovered from COVID-19. V usage is TRBV12-3 or TRBV12-4 and J usage is TRBJ1-3; a weak D match, TRBD1 (6 bases). The sample consisted of PBMCs or T cells enriched from blood (not recorded which). In nucleotides, the CDR3 is TGTGCCAGCAGACCCGGGGGGCGGGACACCATATATTTT. It translates to CASRPGGRDTIYF.